The clone carrying this T cell receptor beta chain is a singleton in its sample. No antigen is known for it. Libraries were prepared by immunoSEQ multiplex PCR; TCRdb keeps only in-frame clonotypes and omits some of them. The sample shows roughly 120,000 clones, over 85% of them seen only once. This CDR3 contains 17 residues. Germline values: CDR1 SGHNT, CDR2 YYREEE (reference sequence). Unmatched junction bases numbered 11, after V lost 2 bases and J lost 3 bases. The data were obtained in a study of graft-versus-host responses after intestinal transplantation. Study summary: Recipients across the board were started on anti-thymocyte globulin induction, then kept on tacrolimus and steroids for roughly 3 years. Points from the study as a whole: High graft-versus-host to host-versus-graft clonal ratios were seen in allografts of patients with graft-donor T cell macrochimerism.

The J gene is TRBJ2-1, the V gene TRBV5-4; 7 bases line up with TRBD2. This material consisted of unstimulated CD4+ T cells sorted from spleen or lymph node cells, taken before transplant. The clonotype originates from a human donor who was the organ donor for an intestinal transplant. In DNA, the CDR3 is TGTGCCAGCAGCTTCTCCCCGGGGCGGGAGAACTACAATGAGCAGTTCTTC. It translates to CASSFSPGRENYNEQFF.